The entry that follows covers one TCR beta chain sequence. Before being chosen for sequencing, patients had shown CD8+CD57+ cell expansion by flow cytometry. TCR beta VDJ and CDR3 profiles were obtained from a genomic DNA template. Each CDR3 protein gets one entry after TCRdb re-called the reads with MiXCR. The data contain about 180,000 distinct CDR3 sequences, about 44% of them seen just once; the ten biggest clones take up 10% to 15%. The data were taken from a study of CD8+CD57+ T cells in acquired aplastic anemia. In the study overall: Isolated CD4+ and CD8+ cells, once sorted, yielded DNA averaging roughly 3 ug.

Per germline, CDR1 KGHDR and CDR2 SFDVKD. This CDR3 comprises 13 residues. V shed 5 bases and J shed 4 bases, with 10 bases lying between them. Sequenced sample: sorted CD4+, CD8+, or CD8+CD57+ T cells (not recorded which) from PBMCs. This TCR came from a human donor with aplastic anemia. This chain uses TRBV24-1 with TRBJ1-2; D call uncertain. The CDR3 spells CATSAYGSYGYTF. In DNA, the CDR3 is TGTGCCACCAGTGCGTACGGATCCTATGGCTACACCTTC.